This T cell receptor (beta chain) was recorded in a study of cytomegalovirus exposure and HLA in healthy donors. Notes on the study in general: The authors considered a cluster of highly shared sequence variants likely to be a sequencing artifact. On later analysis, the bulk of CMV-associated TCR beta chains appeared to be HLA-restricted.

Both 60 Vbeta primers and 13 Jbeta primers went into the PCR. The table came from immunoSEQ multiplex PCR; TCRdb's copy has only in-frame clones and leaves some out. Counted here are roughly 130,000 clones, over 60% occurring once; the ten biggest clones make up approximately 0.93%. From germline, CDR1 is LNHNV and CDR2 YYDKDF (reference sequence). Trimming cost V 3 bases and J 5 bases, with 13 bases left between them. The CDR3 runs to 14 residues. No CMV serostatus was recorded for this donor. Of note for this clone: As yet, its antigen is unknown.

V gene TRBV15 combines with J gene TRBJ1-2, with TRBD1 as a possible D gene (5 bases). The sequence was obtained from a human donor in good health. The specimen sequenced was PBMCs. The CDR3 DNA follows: TGTGCCACCAGCAGTCTGCGGGGGGGGTATGGCTACACCTTC. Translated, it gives CATSSLRGGYGYTF.